Presented here are 3 T cell receptor beta chains from one specimen sequenced in a study of Tregs in tolerant kidney transplant recipients. These receptors' antigens are unknown. Clones were read by immunoSEQ multiplex PCR, and TCRdb kept only the in-frame ones, dropping some. In all, the sample yields around 3,000 clones. After around 6 days with irradiated graft donor PBMCs, CFSE-labeled recipient PBMCs were FACS-sorted. Here the sequenced sample was CD8+ T cells from blood cultured with allogeneic cells, taken before the transplant. These receptors were collected from a human patient who received a combined kidney and bone marrow transplant.

For this clone: The read is 3 residues too short to cover the CDR3 end, so that end is filled in from the germline J gene. This chain uses TRBV7-9 with TRBJ1-2; D remains ambiguous. V was shortened by 4 bases and J by 0 bases, with 6 bases between the two germline ends. The germline V gene has CDR1 SEHNR and CDR2 FQNEAQ (reference sequence). The CDR3 is 13 residues long. The CDR3 sequence is CASSSTSNYGYTF. CDR3 DNA, as far as it was read: TGTGCCAGCAGCTCGACATCTAACTATGGC.

A note on this clone: The missing CDR3 end, 3 residues past where the read stops, is filled in from the germline J gene. The chain couples TRBV10-2 to TRBJ2-2, with D hard to call. The V end lost 7 bases, the J end lost 6 bases, and 9 bases lay between the germline ends. Germline V gene data show CDR1 as WSHSY and CDR2 as SAAADI. The CDR3 is made up of 12 amino acids. Partial CDR3 DNA: TGCGCCAGCATCGACAACGCCGGGGAG. It encodes CASIDNAGE. The whole CDR3 sequence is CASIDNAGELFF.

Details on this clone: The read ends 3 residues before the CDR3 terminus; that terminus is restored from the germline J gene. This rearrangement joins TRBV13 to TRBJ1-1, with 8 bases matching TRBD1. Germline CDR1 is PRHDT and CDR2 is FYEKMQ (reference sequence). CDR3 size: 12 residues. The DNA read from the CDR3 is TGTGCCAGCAGCTCGGACAGGGACGGC. Translating it yields CASSSDRDG. The CDR3 as a whole reads CASSSDRDGAFF.